This TCR beta chain comes out of a study of T cell changes during pregnancy in multiple sclerosis. The germline gives CDR1 GTSNPN, CDR2 SVGIG (reference sequence). This CDR3 is built from 13 residues. Deletions cut 5 bases from V and 1 base from J, with 11 bases between. The table came from immunoSEQ multiplex PCR; TCRdb's copy has only in-frame clones and leaves some out. The sample lists about 40,000 clones; around 94% were seen once. This chain links TRBV30 with TRBJ1-1; D not resolved. The receptor comes from a female donor with multiple sclerosis, enrolled in a pregnancy study. This sample comprised peripheral blood, obtained in the third trimester of pregnancy. The CDR3 DNA reads TGTGCCTGGGACCACGAGGAGAACACTGAAGCTTTCTTT. Its translation: CAWDHEENTEAFF. The whole variable domain, remainder taken from reference TRBV30 and TRBJ1-1, is SQTIHQWPATLVQPVGSPLSLECTVEGTSNPNLYWYRQAAGRGLQLLFYSVGIGQISSEVPQNLSASRPQDRQFILSSKKLLLSDSGFYLCAWDHEENTEAFFGQGTRLTVV.